The 25 T cell receptor beta chains in this list originate from one sample, sequenced in a study of cytomegalovirus exposure and HLA in healthy donors. Use of 60 Vbeta and 13 Jbeta primers characterized the PCR. Generated by immunoSEQ multiplex PCR, the TCRdb table keeps only in-frame clones and is missing some. The sample lists approximately 30,000 clones, over 60% occurring once. The sample was PBMCs. Receptors were obtained from a man aged 35-49 years in good health and CMV-seropositive.

This clone came up a few times. The chain has TRBV19 and TRBJ1-6; TRBD1 aligns across 7 bases. This CDR3 is built from 15 residues. CDR1 is LNHDA and CDR2 is SQIVND in the germline V gene (reference sequence). V lost 0 bases to trimming and J lost 6 bases; unmatched junction nucleotides: 2. CDR3 DNA sequence: TGTGCCAGTAGTATAGAAAGGGGGCTTAATTCACCCCTCCACTTT. Its translation is CASSIERGLNSPLHF.

The V gene is TRBV19, the J gene TRBJ1-2; 8 bases match TRBD1. The germline V gene has CDR1 LNHDA and CDR2 SQIVND (reference sequence). V shed 0 bases, J shed 4 bases, and the junction held 4 bases outside the gene matches. This CDR3 is 15 amino acids long. CDR3 in DNA: TGTGCCAGTAGTATAGACCGGACAGGGACCTATGGCTACACCTTC. The encoded protein is CASSIDRTGTYGYTF.

The chain recombines TRBV9 with TRBJ1-1; a possible D gene is TRBD1 (5 bases). With 3 bases removed from V and 3 bases from J, the gap between germline ends came to 15 bases. The CDR3 loop spans 15 amino acids. Germline V gene lookup returns CDR1 SGDLS and CDR2 YYNGEE. CDR3 sequence: CASSARGTADTEAFF. In DNA form, the CDR3 reads TGTGCCAGCAGCGCCCGCGGGACCGCGGACACTGAAGCTTTCTTT.

V usage is TRBV5-1 and J usage is TRBJ2-7, with 12 positions matching TRBD2. There are 15 residues in the CDR3. Trimming removed 3 bases from V and 2 bases from J; junction bases left unmatched: 3. The V gene's germline CDR1 is SGHRS and CDR2 YFSETQ. The CDR3 nucleotides are TGCGCCAGCAGCTCCTGGACTAGCGGGGCCTACGAGCAGTACTTC. It yields the protein CASSSWTSGAYEQYF.

The rearrangement joins TRBV5-6 to TRBJ2-7, with D tentatively TRBD1 (5 bases). The CDR3 extends over 14 amino acids. V was clipped by 2 bases and J by 4 bases, with 13 bases between them. Germline CDR1 reads SGHDT; CDR2 reads YYEEEE. The CDR3 DNA reads TGTGCCAGCAGCTTAGCAGGGCCTTTTTACGAGCAGTACTTC. Its translation is CASSLAGPFYEQYF.

This clone was detected only once. The rearrangement joins TRBV27 to TRBJ2-6; 8 bases align to TRBD1. CDR3 length equals 18 residues. V was pared by 5 bases and J by 0 bases, with 9 bases of the junction left unmatched. Germline V gene sequence: CDR1 MNHEY, CDR2 SMNVEV (reference sequence). The CDR3 DNA follows: TGTGCCAGCAGTAAACAGGGGGACCTACACTCTGGGGCCAACGTCCTGACTTTC. This encodes CASSKQGDLHSGANVLTF.

This clone was seen only a few times. The chain links TRBV29-1 to TRBJ1-4, with 9 bases fitting TRBD1. Germline loops: CDR1 SQVTM, CDR2 ANQGSEA. This CDR3 is 14 amino acids long. V lost 0 bases to trimming and J lost 10 bases; unmatched junction nucleotides: 6. CDR3 bases: TGCAGCGTTGAAGAGGAAGAGGACAGGGGAAAACTGTTTTTT. It yields the protein CSVEEEEDRGKLFF.

The genes are TRBV5-1 and TRBJ2-5; 9 nucleotides agree with TRBD1. The junction had 5 bases not matched to a gene; V was cut back by 5 bases and J by 6 bases. This CDR3 comprises 13 residues. Looked up from germline, CDR1 is SGHRS and CDR2 is YFSETQ. The CDR3 DNA reads TGCGCCAGCAGTCTGGGACAGGGCCAGACCCAGTACTTC. Translated: CASSLGQGQTQYF.

CDR3 sequence (DNA): TGTGCCACCCTCCCTAGGAACACCGGGGAGCTGTTTTTT. Translating it yields CATLPRNTGELFF. The chain recombines TRBV27 with TRBJ2-2; no firm D call. V was shortened by 10 bases and J by 1 base, with 10 bases between the two germline ends. Germline assignment: CDR1 MNHEY and CDR2 SMNVEV (reference sequence). The CDR3 length is 13 residues.

The CDR3 protein is CATYLRADEKLFF. For the CDR3, the DNA is TGTGCCACCTATCTGCGGGCGGACGAAAAACTGTTTTTT. The gene calls are TRBV28 and TRBJ1-4; no clear D gene. The germline gives CDR1 MDHEN, CDR2 SYDVKM. Trimming pared 10 bases from V and 8 bases from J, leaving 17 bases between. The length of the CDR3 is 13 residues. The whole variable domain, remainder taken from reference TRBV28 and TRBJ1-4, is DVKVTQSSRYLVKRTGEKVFLECVQDMDHENMFWYRQDPGLGLRLIYFSYDVKMKEKGDIPEGYSVSREKKERFSLILESASTNQTSMYLCATYLRADEKLFFGSGTQLSVL.

This clone came up a few times. The rearrangement joins TRBV6-6 to TRBJ2-5; possible D gene TRBD1, 6 bases. This CDR3 spans 14 amino acids. The V end was cut by 7 bases, the J end by 2 bases, with 14 bases between. CDR1 and CDR2 from the germline V gene are MNHNY and SVGAGI (reference sequence). The CDR3 loop reads CASNRQDPQETQYF. The CDR3 DNA reads as TGTGCCAGCAATCGACAGGACCCGCAAGAGACCCAGTACTTC.

The chain uses TRBV6-5 and TRBJ1-2; D might be TRBD1 (6 bases). The CDR3 is 14 amino acids. Germline V gene data show CDR1 as MNHEY and CDR2 as SVGAGI. Trimming pared 4 bases from V and 3 bases from J, leaving 12 bases between. CDR3 DNA sequence: TGTGCCAGCAGTTCCAACAGGGCTTACTATGGCTACACCTTC. Its translation: CASSSNRAYYGYTF.

The chain employs TRBV6-6 and TRBJ2-5; a weak D match, TRBD2 (5 bases). V shed 5 bases and J shed 7 bases, with 14 bases lying between them. CDR1 is MNHNY, CDR2 SVGAGI, per germline (reference sequence). The CDR3 consists of 13 residues. CDR3 nucleotide sequence: TGTGCCAGCAGTCCCGCCGGGGAAGTGACCCAGTACTTC. Translation gives CASSPAGEVTQYF.

The chain recombines TRBV19 with TRBJ1-3; weak D call: TRBD1 (6 bases). Germline V CDR1 and CDR2: LNHDA, SQIVND (reference sequence). The CDR3 has 17 amino acids. V lost 0 bases and J 4 bases, leaving 16 bases between the germline ends. The DNA of the CDR3 is TGTGCCAGTAGTATAGAAGGAACACAGGGATCCGGAAACACCATATATTTT. Protein product: CASSIEGTQGSGNTIYF.

The chain carries TRBV7-9 and TRBJ1-4; TRBD1 agrees at 9 bases. The J segment lost 10 bases and the V segment lost 1 base, leaving 7 bases of the junction unmatched. The germline CDR1 and CDR2 sequences are SEHNR and FQNEAQ (reference sequence). The CDR3 runs 15 residues. The CDR3 loop reads CASSLVGTGLGKLFF. As DNA, the CDR3 is TGTGCCAGCAGCTTAGTGGGGACAGGGTTGGGAAAACTGTTTTTT.

This chain connects TRBV6-4 to TRBJ2-3; 11 positions agree with TRBD2. The CDR3 consists of 18 residues. CDR1 is MRHNA and CDR2 is SNTAGT in the germline V gene. V trimming: 6 bases; J trimming: 0 bases; junction bases outside the gene matches: 11. CDR3 sequence: CASRPTSGGFTSTDTQYF. The CDR3 DNA sequence: TGTGCCAGCAGACCCACTAGCGGGGGCTTCACTAGCACAGATACGCAGTATTTT.

The rearrangement uses TRBV14 and TRBJ2-7, with a possible D match to TRBD1 (6 bases). CDR3 size: 18 residues. Per germline, CDR1 SGHDN and CDR2 FVKESK. Trimming stripped 4 bases from V and 0 bases from J, with 22 bases between. CDR3 coding DNA: TGTGCCAGCAGCCGAGGACAGACTGAGCTCACAATCTCCTACGAGCAGTACTTC. Its translation is CASSRGQTELTISYEQYF.

CDR3 in DNA: TGTGCCAGCAGCTTTGCGGGGGACTCTGGAAACACCATATATTTT. Amino acids: CASSFAGDSGNTIYF. The chain joins TRBV5-6 to TRBJ1-3; a possible D gene is TRBD1 (5 bases). Per the germline V gene, CDR1 is SGHDT and CDR2 is YYEEEE. V lost 2 bases and J 0 bases, leaving 9 bases between the germline ends. This CDR3 has 15 amino acids.

For the CDR3, the DNA is TGTGCCAGCAGCTTAATCGTGAACACCGGGGAGCTGTTTTTT. This encodes CASSLIVNTGELFF. This chain connects TRBV7-9 to TRBJ2-2; D remains ambiguous. The V and J ends lost 2 bases and 1 base respectively, with 5 bases between them. The CDR3 runs 14 residues. Germline CDR1 is SEHNR and CDR2 is FQNEAQ (reference sequence).

This clone appeared a few times. The rearrangement uses TRBV9 and TRBJ1-1; D not certain. CDR3 length: 15 amino acids. V was trimmed by 0 bases and J by 4 bases, leaving 13 bases between them. Per germline, CDR1 SGDLS and CDR2 YYNGEE. The CDR3 region is CASSVGLIGGTEAFF. DNA of the CDR3: TGTGCCAGCAGCGTAGGCCTTATAGGAGGCACTGAAGCTTTCTTT.

This clone was seen a handful of times. The V gene is TRBV13, the J gene TRBJ2-5, with D perhaps matching TRBD2 (5 bases). The germline V gene encodes CDR1 PRHDT and CDR2 FYEKMQ (reference sequence). V gave up 5 bases and J gave up 5 bases, with 24 bases separating them. This CDR3 is 17 amino acids long. CDR3 sequence (DNA): TGTGCCAGCAGCGCTCTCCCCGGAGGCCCGTCTTACGAGACCCAGTACTTC. Translation: CASSALPGGPSYETQYF.

The J gene is TRBJ2-1, the V gene TRBV11-3, with D maybe TRBD1 (6 bases). The CDR3 extends over 15 amino acids. Trimming took 4 bases from V and 0 from J, leaving 10 bases between them. Germline V gene sequence: CDR1 SGHNT, CDR2 YENEEA. CDR3 region: CASSSRQDSYNEQFF. CDR3 sequence (DNA): TGTGCCAGCAGCTCCCGACAGGACTCCTACAATGAGCAGTTCTTC. Filled out from reference TRBV11-3 and TRBJ2-1, the complete variable domain reads EAGVVQSPRYKIIEKKQPVAFWCNPISGHNTLYWYLQNLGQGPELLIRYENEEAVDDSQLPKDRFSAERLKGVDSTLKIQPAELGDSAVYLCASSSRQDSYNEQFFGPGTRLTVL.

The V call is TRBV4-2, the J call TRBJ1-5; TRBD1 matches 9 bases. This CDR3 contains 15 residues. Germline V gene sequence: CDR1 LGHNA, CDR2 YNFKEQ. The V gene end was trimmed by 1 base and the J gene end by 6 bases; junction bases not matched to a gene: 4. CDR3 sequence reads: CASSQVDRGIQPQHF. The CDR3 DNA sequence: TGTGCCAGCAGCCAAGTCGACAGGGGGATTCAGCCCCAGCATTTT.

This clone was observed a handful of times. This rearrangement joins TRBV6-4 to TRBJ2-6; perhaps TRBD1 as D (5 bases). Looked up from germline, CDR1 is MRHNA and CDR2 is SNTAGT. CDR3 length equals 15 residues. Trimming took off 4 bases at V and 0 bases at J, with 7 bases between the two ends. The DNA for the CDR3 is TGTGCCAGCAGTGGAGACAGCTCTGGGGCCAACGTCCTGACTTTC. Translated: CASSGDSSGANVLTF.

The chain links TRBV5-1 to TRBJ1-1; 8 bases align to TRBD1. V gave up 0 bases and J gave up 1 base; unmatched junction bases: 2. This CDR3 comprises 15 residues. Germline V CDR1 and CDR2: SGHRS, YFSETQ. The CDR3 DNA follows: TGCGCCAGCAGCTTGGTTCAGGGGGCGAACACTGAAGCTTTCTTT. Amino acid sequence: CASSLVQGANTEAFF.